The text below deals with one T cell receptor (beta chain). The source of the sample is a study of T cells in tuberculosis. Germline V gives CDR1 MGHRA, CDR2 YSYEKL. The ends lost 3 bases at V and 0 bases at J; junction bases unmatched: 4. The CDR3 totals 15 residues. Here immunoSEQ multiplex PCR was the method, and the copy in TCRdb shows in-frame clones only, minus some. Here the sample spans 24,000 or so clones, roughly 95% being singletons. Latent tuberculosis screening used tuberculin skin test and IGRA at entry. This chain uses TRBV4-1 with TRBJ2-7; 8 bases fit TRBD1. The sequenced material came from PBMCs. The TCR comes from a donor aged 5-35 years with latent tuberculosis or without tuberculosis infection. CDR3 in DNA: TGCGCCAGCAGCCAGCGACAGGGGACCTCCTACGAGCAGTACTTC. This translates into CASSQRQGTSYEQYF.